These 5 T cell receptor beta chains were all obtained from the same sample, sequenced in a study of neurological immune-mediated disorders. TCRdb redid the calling of the 5' RACE reads with MiXCR, one entry per CDR3 protein. The data hold around 80,000 distinct CDR3 sequences, with 10% observed a single time. The sample comprised PBMCs. Every receptor here comes from a middle-aged man in good health.

The CDR3 DNA reads as TGCGCCAGCAGAACCGGGGGGGGAGATGGCTACACCTTC. It translates to CASRTGGGDGYTF. The chain combines TRBV5-1 with TRBJ1-2; TRBD1 might be the D (5 bases). The CDR3 covers 13 residues. The V end was cut by 5 bases, the J end by 6 bases, with 14 bases between. The germline CDR1 and CDR2 sequences are SGHRS and YFSETQ.

This clonotype has at least ten counts. The junction and the germline gene differ at one end; a read error may be behind it. The chain links TRBV6-2 or TRBV6-3 to TRBJ2-7; D is unclear. The CDR3 consists of 9 residues. The germline CDR1 and CDR2 sequences are MNHEY and SVGEGT. CDR3 residues: CASGYEQYF. DNA for the CDR3: TGTGCCAGCGGTTACGAGCAGTACTTC.

This clonotype was detected a few times. CDR3 sequence reads: CASSRRLPDTQYF. CDR3 nucleotides: TGTGCCAGCAGCCGCCGACTCCCAGATACGCAGTATTTT. The chain links TRBV7-2 to TRBJ2-3, with D hard to call. There are 13 residues in the CDR3. CDR1 is SGHTA and CDR2 is FQGNSA in the germline V gene. Between the trimmed V and J ends, which lost 5 bases and 4 bases, there was a span of 10 bases.

This clonotype was seen many times. Here the CDR3 DNA reads TGTGCCAGTTCTACTCGGGACAGGGGATCCTACGAGCAGTACTTC. Translation: CASSTRDRGSYEQYF. The chain uses TRBV27 and TRBJ2-7, with 10 bases aligning to TRBD1. Losses at the gene ends were 9 bases for V and 1 base for J; bases not matched to a gene: 9. CDR1 and CDR2 from the germline V gene are MNHEY and SMNVEV (reference sequence). The CDR3 is 15 residues long.

Ten or more counts support this clonotype. The chain couples TRBV5-1 to TRBJ1-1, with TRBD1 as a possible D gene (5 bases). Germline V gene lookup returns CDR1 SGHRS and CDR2 YFSETQ. The CDR3 runs 14 residues. V shed 1 base and J shed 7 bases, with 14 bases lying between them. Written as DNA, the CDR3 is TGCGCCAGCAGCTTGACCGGGACGGAGTATGAAGCTTTCTTT. It specifies CASSLTGTEYEAFF.